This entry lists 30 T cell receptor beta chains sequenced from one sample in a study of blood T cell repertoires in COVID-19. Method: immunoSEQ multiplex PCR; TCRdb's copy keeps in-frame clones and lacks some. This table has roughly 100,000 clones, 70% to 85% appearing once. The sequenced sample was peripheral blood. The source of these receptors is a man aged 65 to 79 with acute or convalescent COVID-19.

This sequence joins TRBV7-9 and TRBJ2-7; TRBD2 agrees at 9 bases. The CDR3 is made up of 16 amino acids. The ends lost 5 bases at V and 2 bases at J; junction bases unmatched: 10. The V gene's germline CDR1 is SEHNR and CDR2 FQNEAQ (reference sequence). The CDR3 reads CASSPPHASGAYEQYF. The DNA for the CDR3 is TGTGCCAGCAGCCCCCCCCACGCTAGCGGGGCCTACGAGCAGTACTTC.

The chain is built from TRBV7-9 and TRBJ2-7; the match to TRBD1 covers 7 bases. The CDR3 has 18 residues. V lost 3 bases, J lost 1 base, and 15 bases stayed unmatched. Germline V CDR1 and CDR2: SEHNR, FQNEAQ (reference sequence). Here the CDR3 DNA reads TGTGCCAGCAGCTTGGCTGGAACCAGGGACAGACTATCCTACGAGCAGTACTTC. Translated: CASSLAGTRDRLSYEQYF.

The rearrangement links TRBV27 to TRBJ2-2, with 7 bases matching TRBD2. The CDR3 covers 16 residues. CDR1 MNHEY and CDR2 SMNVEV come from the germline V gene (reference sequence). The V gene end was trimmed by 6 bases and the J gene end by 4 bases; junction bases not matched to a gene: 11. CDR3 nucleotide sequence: TGTGCCAGCAGGCTCGAGGGGAGGGTATTCACCGGGGAGCTGTTTTTT. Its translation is CASRLEGRVFTGELFF.

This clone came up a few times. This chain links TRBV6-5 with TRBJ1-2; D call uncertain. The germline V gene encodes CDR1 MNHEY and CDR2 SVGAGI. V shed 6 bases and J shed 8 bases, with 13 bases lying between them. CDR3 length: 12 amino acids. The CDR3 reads CASRGPRGGYTF. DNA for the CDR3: TGTGCCAGCAGAGGGCCCCGAGGGGGCTACACCTTC.

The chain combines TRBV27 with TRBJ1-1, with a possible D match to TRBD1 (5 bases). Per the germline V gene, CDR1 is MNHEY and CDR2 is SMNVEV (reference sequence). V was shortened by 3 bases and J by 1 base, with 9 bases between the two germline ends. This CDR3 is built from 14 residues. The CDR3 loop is CASSFSGGNTEAFF. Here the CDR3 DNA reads TGTGCCAGCAGTTTCTCGGGGGGGAACACTGAAGCTTTCTTT.

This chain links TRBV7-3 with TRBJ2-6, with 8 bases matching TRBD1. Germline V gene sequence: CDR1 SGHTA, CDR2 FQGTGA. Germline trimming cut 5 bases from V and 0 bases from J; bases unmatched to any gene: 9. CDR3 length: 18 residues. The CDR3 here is CASSHRGATTSGANVLTF. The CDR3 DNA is TGTGCCAGCAGCCACAGGGGGGCGACGACCTCTGGGGCCAACGTCCTGACTTTC.

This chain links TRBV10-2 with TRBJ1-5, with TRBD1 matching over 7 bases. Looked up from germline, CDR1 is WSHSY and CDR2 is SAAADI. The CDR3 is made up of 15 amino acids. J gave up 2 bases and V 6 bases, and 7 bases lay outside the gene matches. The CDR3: CASRRDSEGNQPQHF. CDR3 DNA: TGCGCCAGCAGGAGGGACAGTGAGGGCAATCAGCCCCAGCATTTT.

As DNA, the CDR3 is TGTGCCAGCAGCCCTAGCCCACTAGACAGGGGAGGGGAAGCTTTCTTT. Protein product: CASSPSPLDRGGEAFF. The chain couples TRBV5-4 to TRBJ1-1, with TRBD1 matching 8 bases. The germline V gene has CDR1 SGHNT and CDR2 YYREEE (reference sequence). CDR3 size: 16 residues. With V trimmed by 4 bases and J by 8 bases, 16 bases remained unmatched.

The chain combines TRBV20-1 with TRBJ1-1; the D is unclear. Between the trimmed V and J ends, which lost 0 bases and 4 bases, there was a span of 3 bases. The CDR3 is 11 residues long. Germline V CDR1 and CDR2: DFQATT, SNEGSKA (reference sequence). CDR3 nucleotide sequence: TGCAGTGCTAGAGAACTCACTGAAGCTTTCTTT. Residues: CSARELTEAFF.

This CDR3 reads CATSEGGGYTF. In nucleotides, the CDR3 is TGTGCCACCAGTGAGGGGGGTGGCTACACCTTC. V usage is TRBV24-1 and J usage is TRBJ1-2, with D possibly TRBD1 on 5 matching bases. The CDR3 consists of 11 residues. Germline CDR1 KGHDR, CDR2 SFDVKD. V shed 4 bases and J shed 7 bases, with 6 bases lying between them.

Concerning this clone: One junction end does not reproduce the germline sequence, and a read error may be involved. The CDR3 spells CASSYYRGGRSPLHF. CDR3 in DNA: TGTGCCAGCAGCTACTACAGGGGTGGGCGCTCACCCCTCCACTTT. This chain links TRBV6-2 or TRBV6-3 with TRBJ1-6, with TRBD1 matching over 7 bases. The germline V gene encodes CDR1 MNHEY and CDR2 SVGEGT. CDR3 length: 15 amino acids.

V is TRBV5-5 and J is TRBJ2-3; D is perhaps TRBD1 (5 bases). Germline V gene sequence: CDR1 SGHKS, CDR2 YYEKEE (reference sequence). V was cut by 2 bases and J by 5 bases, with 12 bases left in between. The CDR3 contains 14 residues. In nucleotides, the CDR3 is TGTGCCAGCAGCTTACGCCAGGGCTTAGATACGCAGTATTTT. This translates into CASSLRQGLDTQYF.

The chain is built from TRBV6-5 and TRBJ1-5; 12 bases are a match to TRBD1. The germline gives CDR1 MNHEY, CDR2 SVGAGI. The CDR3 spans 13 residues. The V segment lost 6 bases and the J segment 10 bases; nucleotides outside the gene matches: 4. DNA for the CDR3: TGTGCCAGCAGGTCCGGGACAGGGGGCCCCCAGCATTTT. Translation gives CASRSGTGGPQHF.

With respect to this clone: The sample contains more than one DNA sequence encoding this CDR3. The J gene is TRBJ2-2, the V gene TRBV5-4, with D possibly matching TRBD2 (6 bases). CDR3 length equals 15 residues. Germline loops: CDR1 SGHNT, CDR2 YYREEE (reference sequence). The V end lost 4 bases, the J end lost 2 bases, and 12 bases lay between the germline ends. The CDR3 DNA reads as TGTGCCAGCAGCCCCGGGGGAGCCAACACCGGGGAGCTGTTTTTT. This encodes CASSPGGANTGELFF.

The CDR3 reads CASSVLDNLNTEAFF. Written as DNA, the CDR3 is TGTGCCAGCAGCGTACTGGACAATTTGAACACTGAAGCTTTCTTT. The chain recombines TRBV9 with TRBJ1-1; D perhaps matches TRBD1 (5 bases). V lost 1 base and J 0 bases, leaving 10 bases between the germline ends. This CDR3 contains 15 residues. The germline gives CDR1 SGDLS, CDR2 YYNGEE.

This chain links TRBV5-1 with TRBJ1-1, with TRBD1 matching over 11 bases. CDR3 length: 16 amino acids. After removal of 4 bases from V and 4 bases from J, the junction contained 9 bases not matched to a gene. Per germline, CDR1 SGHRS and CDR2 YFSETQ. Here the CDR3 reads CASSPGQGAHGTEAFF. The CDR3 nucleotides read TGCGCCAGCAGCCCTGGACAGGGGGCTCATGGCACTGAAGCTTTCTTT.

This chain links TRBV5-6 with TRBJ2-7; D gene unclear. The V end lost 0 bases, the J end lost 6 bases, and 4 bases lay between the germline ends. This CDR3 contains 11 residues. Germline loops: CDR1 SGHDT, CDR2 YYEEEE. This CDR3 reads CASSLVSEQYF. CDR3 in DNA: TGTGCCAGCAGCTTGGTCAGCGAGCAGTACTTC.

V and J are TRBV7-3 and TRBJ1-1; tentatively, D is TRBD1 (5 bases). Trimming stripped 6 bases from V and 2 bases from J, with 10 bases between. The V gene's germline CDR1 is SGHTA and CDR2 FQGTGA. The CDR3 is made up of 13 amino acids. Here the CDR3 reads CASSRDSNTEAFF. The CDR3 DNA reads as TGTGCCAGCAGTCGCGACAGTAACACTGAAGCTTTCTTT.

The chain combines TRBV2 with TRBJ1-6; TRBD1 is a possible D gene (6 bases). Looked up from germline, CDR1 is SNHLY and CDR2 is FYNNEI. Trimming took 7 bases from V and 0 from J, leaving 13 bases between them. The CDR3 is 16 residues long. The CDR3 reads CASKFRDNSYNSPLHF. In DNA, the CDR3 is TGTGCCAGCAAATTCAGGGACAACTCCTATAATTCACCCCTCCACTTT.

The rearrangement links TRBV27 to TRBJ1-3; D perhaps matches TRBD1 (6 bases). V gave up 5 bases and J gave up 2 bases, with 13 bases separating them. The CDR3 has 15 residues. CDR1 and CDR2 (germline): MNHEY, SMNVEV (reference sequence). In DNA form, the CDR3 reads TGTGCCAGCAGTCCCAGGGGTTTCGCTGGAAACACCATATATTTT. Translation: CASSPRGFAGNTIYF.

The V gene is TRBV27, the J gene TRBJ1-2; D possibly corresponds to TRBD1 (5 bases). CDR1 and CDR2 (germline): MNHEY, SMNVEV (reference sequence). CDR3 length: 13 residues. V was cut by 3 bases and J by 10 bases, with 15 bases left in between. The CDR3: CASSLTVKAAYTF. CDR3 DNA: TGTGCCAGCAGTTTGACAGTGAAGGCAGCCTACACCTTC.

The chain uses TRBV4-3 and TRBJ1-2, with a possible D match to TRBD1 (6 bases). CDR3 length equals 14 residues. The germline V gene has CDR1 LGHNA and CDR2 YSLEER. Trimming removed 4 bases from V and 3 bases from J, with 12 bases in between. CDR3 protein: CASSPSRQDYGYTF. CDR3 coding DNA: TGCGCCAGCAGCCCTTCACGACAGGACTATGGCTACACCTTC.

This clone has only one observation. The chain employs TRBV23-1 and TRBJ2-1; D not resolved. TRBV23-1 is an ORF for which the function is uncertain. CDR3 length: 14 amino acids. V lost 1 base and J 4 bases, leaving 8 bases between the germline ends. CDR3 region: CASSQCLGYNEQFF. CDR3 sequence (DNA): TGCGCCAGCAGTCAATGTCTCGGTTACAATGAGCAGTTCTTC.

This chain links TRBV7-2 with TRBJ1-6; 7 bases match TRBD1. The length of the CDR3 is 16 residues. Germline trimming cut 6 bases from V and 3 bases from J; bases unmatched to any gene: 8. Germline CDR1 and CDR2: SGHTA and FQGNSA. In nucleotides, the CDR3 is TGTGCCAGCAGGAGGAAAGGGGGCGGCTATAATTCACCCCTCCACTTT. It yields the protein CASRRKGGGYNSPLHF.

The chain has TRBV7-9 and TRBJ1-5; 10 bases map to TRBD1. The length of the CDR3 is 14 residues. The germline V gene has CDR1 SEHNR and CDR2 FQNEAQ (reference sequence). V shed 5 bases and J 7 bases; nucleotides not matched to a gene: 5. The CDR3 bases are TGTGCCAGCAGCCTCGGGACAGGGGAGCAGCCCCAGCATTTT. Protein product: CASSLGTGEQPQHF.

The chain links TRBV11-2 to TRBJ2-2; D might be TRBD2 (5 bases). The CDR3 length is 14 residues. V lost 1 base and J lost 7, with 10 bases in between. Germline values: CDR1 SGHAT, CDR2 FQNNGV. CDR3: CASSLAGINGELFF. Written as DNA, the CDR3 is TGTGCCAGCAGCTTAGCGGGGATAAACGGGGAGCTGTTTTTT.

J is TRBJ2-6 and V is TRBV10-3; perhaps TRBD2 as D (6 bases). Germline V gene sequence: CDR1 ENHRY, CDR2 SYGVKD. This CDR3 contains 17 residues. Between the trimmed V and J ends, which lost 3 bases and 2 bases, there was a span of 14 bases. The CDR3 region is CAISDLGGGPGANVLTF. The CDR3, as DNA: TGTGCCATCAGTGACCTCGGGGGAGGCCCTGGGGCCAACGTCCTGACTTTC.

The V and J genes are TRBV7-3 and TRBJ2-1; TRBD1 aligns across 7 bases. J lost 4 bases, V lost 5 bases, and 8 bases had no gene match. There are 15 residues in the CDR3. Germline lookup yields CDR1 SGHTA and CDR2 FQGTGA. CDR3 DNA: TGTGCCAGCAGCCTAGGGACAGCGGAATACAATGAGCAGTTCTTC. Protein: CASSLGTAEYNEQFF.

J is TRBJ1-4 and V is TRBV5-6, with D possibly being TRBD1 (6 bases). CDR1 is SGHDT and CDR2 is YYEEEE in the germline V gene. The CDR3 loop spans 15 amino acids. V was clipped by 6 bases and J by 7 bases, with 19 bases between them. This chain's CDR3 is CASILEAGEGEKLFF. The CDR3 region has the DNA TGTGCCAGCATCCTCGAGGCAGGGGAAGGTGAAAAACTGTTTTTT.

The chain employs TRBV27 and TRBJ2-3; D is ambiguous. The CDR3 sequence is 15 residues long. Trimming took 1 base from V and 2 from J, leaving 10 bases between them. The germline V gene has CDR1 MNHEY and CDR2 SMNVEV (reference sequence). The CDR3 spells CASSLFDSITDTQYF. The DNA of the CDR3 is TGTGCCAGCAGTTTATTCGACTCGATCACAGATACGCAGTATTTT.